A single sample gave rise to the 21 T cell receptor beta chains below, sequenced in a study of CD8+ T cells in alopecia areata. Extraction and reverse transcription of RNA yielded cDNA as the sequencing template. TCRdb's copy holds only in-frame clones and misses some; the assay was immunoSEQ multiplex PCR. The profile shows about 180,000 clones, about 60% of them singletons. Sequenced material: CD4+ T cells sorted from blood, taken at week 0. These receptors were collected from a human donor with alopecia areata.

This clone was detected only a few times. This chain connects TRBV5-1 to TRBJ2-7; 7 bases line up with TRBD2. The germline CDR1 and CDR2 sequences are SGHRS and YFSETQ. Trimming cost V 4 bases and J 2 bases; bases outside gene matches: 6. The CDR3 spans 14 residues. In nucleotides, the CDR3 is TGCGCCAGCAGCGCTCGGGGGGAAACCTACGAGCAGTACTTC. This translates into CASSARGETYEQYF.

This clone was picked up a small number of times. The gene calls are TRBV7-2 and TRBJ2-1; D not resolved. Germline CDR1 reads SGHTA; CDR2 reads FQGNSA. This CDR3 comprises 12 residues. Trimming removed 3 bases from V and 9 bases from J, with 9 bases in between. CDR3 DNA: TGTGCCAGCAGCTTTAGCTGGGGTGAGCAGTTCTTC. Protein product: CASSFSWGEQFF. The full variable domain, in which reference TRBV7-2 and TRBJ2-1 provide the parts outside the CDR3, is GAGVSQSPSNKVTEKGKDVELRCDPISGHTALYWYRQSLGQGLEFLIYFQGNSAPDKSGLPSDRFSAERTGGSVSTLTIQRTQQEDSAVYLCASSFSWGEQFFGPGTRLTVL.

V is TRBV2 and J is TRBJ2-6, with TRBD1 identical over 7 bases. There are 18 residues in the CDR3. With V trimmed by 6 bases and J by 0 bases, 11 bases remained unmatched. Per the germline V gene, CDR1 is SNHLY and CDR2 is FYNNEI. CDR3 residues: CASRTTGTALSGANVLTF. CDR3 nucleotides: TGTGCCAGCAGAACCACCGGGACAGCCCTCTCTGGGGCCAACGTCCTGACTTTC.

Turning to this clone: The junction differs from germline at one of its ends, possibly a read error. The chain is built from TRBV15 and TRBJ2-7, with 7 bases lining up with TRBD2. The CDR3 runs to 11 residues. Germline CDR1 and CDR2: LNHNV and YYDKDF (reference sequence). CDR3 residues: CATSRAGTIHF. CDR3 coding DNA: TGTGCCACCAGCAGAGCCGGGACTATACACTTC.

J is TRBJ2-2 and V is TRBV6-5; possibly TRBD1 for D (6 bases). The CDR3 extends over 16 amino acids. CDR1 MNHEY and CDR2 SVGAGI come from the germline V gene. With 2 bases removed from V and 6 bases from J, the gap between germline ends came to 16 bases. The CDR3 DNA is TGTGCCAGCAGTTACATTGGCAGGGGCTCTCCCGGGGAGCTGTTTTTT. It translates to CASSYIGRGSPGELFF.

The gene calls are TRBV29-1 and TRBJ1-3; TRBD1 agrees at 9 bases. CDR3 length: 12 residues. V dropped 4 bases and J dropped 7; count of bases not matched to a gene: 2. Germline lookup yields CDR1 SQVTM and CDR2 ANQGSEA. The CDR3 protein is CSVGGTGNTIYF. The CDR3 bases are TGCAGCGTTGGCGGGACAGGGAACACCATATATTTT.

This clone was counted between two and nine times. The J gene is TRBJ2-3, the V gene TRBV7-9; 7 nucleotides agree with TRBD2. The CDR3 is 14 amino acids. Germline V gives CDR1 SEHNR, CDR2 FQNEAQ (reference sequence). V lost 2 bases, J lost 6 bases, and 5 bases stayed unmatched. CDR3 sequence reads: CASSLRGEGDTQYF. The CDR3 DNA follows: TGTGCCAGCAGCTTACGCGGGGAGGGGGATACGCAGTATTTT. Variable domain in full (rest from reference TRBV7-9 and TRBJ2-3): DTGVSQNPRHKITKRGQNVTFRCDPISEHNRLYWYRQTLGQGPEFLTYFQNEAQLEKSRLLSDRFSAERPKGSFSTLEIQRTEQGDSAMYLCASSLRGEGDTQYFGPGTRLTVL.

The sample holds a few counts of this clone. The chain has TRBV7-9 and TRBJ2-7, with TRBD1 as a possible D gene (5 bases). Deletions cut 3 bases from V and 7 bases from J, with 16 bases between. The CDR3 is 14 amino acids. Germline CDR1 is SEHNR and CDR2 is FQNEAQ (reference sequence). CDR3 region: CASSLGQRASEQYF. CDR3 bases: TGTGCCAGCAGCTTGGGGCAACGGGCCTCAGAGCAGTACTTC.

This chain links TRBV19 with TRBJ1-5, with a weak D call TRBD1 (5 bases). There are 13 residues in the CDR3. The germline CDR1 and CDR2 sequences are LNHDA and SQIVND (reference sequence). Trimming cost V 1 base and J 5 bases, with 6 bases left between them. The CDR3 DNA sequence: TGTGCCAGTAGTATAGGGGGGGATCAGCCCCAGCATTTT. Amino acid sequence: CASSIGGDQPQHF.

In this sample, this clone turned up a few times. This chain uses TRBV14 with TRBJ1-2; no clear D. V was shortened by 1 base and J by 5 bases, with 8 bases between the two germline ends. The germline V gene encodes CDR1 SGHDN and CDR2 FVKESK. The CDR3 totals 13 residues. DNA of the CDR3: TGTGCCAGCAGCCAAGGATACCCATATGGCTACACCTTC. Protein: CASSQGYPYGYTF.

V and J are TRBV4-1 and TRBJ1-2; D possibly corresponds to TRBD1 (6 bases). The CDR3 totals 16 residues. Trimming took off 0 bases at V and 3 bases at J, with 14 bases between the two ends. Germline CDR1 reads MGHRA; CDR2 reads YSYEKL. The CDR3, as DNA: TGCGCCAGCAGCCAAGAACAGGGAACCAACCACTATGGCTACACCTTC. Residues: CASSQEQGTNHYGYTF.

In its sample, this clone was seen a few times. V usage is TRBV29-1 and J usage is TRBJ1-1; D is perhaps TRBD1 (5 bases). The germline gives CDR1 SQVTM, CDR2 ANQGSEA. The CDR3 contains 18 residues. Deletions cut 7 bases from V and 0 bases from J, with 27 bases between. Here the CDR3 DNA reads TGCAGCGCCAGAACCAGGGCGGGCGGACGTGGTCTGAACACTGAAGCTTTCTTT. It is translated as CSARTRAGGRGLNTEAFF.

In its sample, this clone was seen a few times. V and J are TRBV6-5 and TRBJ1-2; no clear D. Germline V gives CDR1 MNHEY, CDR2 SVGAGI. Trimming removed 6 bases at V and 8 bases at J, with 13 bases between. The CDR3 is made up of 12 amino acids. CDR3 region: CASSPQSGGYTF. The CDR3 bases are TGTGCCAGCAGCCCGCAGTCGGGGGGCTACACCTTC.

This chain uses TRBV29-1 with TRBJ2-2, with 7 bases fitting TRBD2. The CDR3 covers 14 residues. Germline V lookup: CDR1 SQVTM, CDR2 ANQGSEA. Trimming took 5 bases from V and 0 from J; bases not matched to a gene: 3. In DNA, the CDR3 is TGCAGCGTTTGGGGGGGTGCGAACACCGGGGAGCTGTTTTTT. Encoded protein: CSVWGGANTGELFF.

This clone was seen only once. V usage is TRBV7-2 and J usage is TRBJ2-7; D not resolved. Trimming removed 5 bases at V and 6 bases at J, with 14 bases between. The length of the CDR3 is 13 residues. Looked up from germline, CDR1 is SGHTA and CDR2 is FQGNSA. The DNA for the CDR3 is TGTGCCAGCAGCCCGGACCCTCGGCGCGAGCAGTACTTC. Translation: CASSPDPRREQYF. Supplemented by reference TRBV7-2 and TRBJ2-7, the full variable domain reads GAGVSQSPSNKVTEKGKDVELRCDPISGHTALYWYRQSLGQGLEFLIYFQGNSAPDKSGLPSDRFSAERTGGSVSTLTIQRTQQEDSAVYLCASSPDPRREQYFGPGTRLTVT.

This clone was detected only a few times. V gene TRBV5-1 combines with J gene TRBJ1-3; weak D call: TRBD1 (6 bases). This CDR3 comprises 15 residues. CDR1 is SGHRS and CDR2 is YFSETQ in the germline V gene. V dropped 0 bases and J dropped 2 bases, with 9 bases sitting between them. The CDR3 region is CASSLGTDTGNTIYF. The DNA of the CDR3 is TGCGCCAGCAGCTTGGGGACAGACACTGGAAACACCATATATTTT.

The V call is TRBV4-1, the J call TRBJ2-3; D remains ambiguous. V lost 2 bases and J lost 2, with 11 bases in between. Looked up from germline, CDR1 is MGHRA and CDR2 is YSYEKL. The CDR3 consists of 15 residues. CDR3 coding DNA: TGCGCCAGCAGCCAATGGGCCCCGATCACAGATACGCAGTATTTT. The encoded protein is CASSQWAPITDTQYF.

The genes are TRBV5-1 and TRBJ1-1; D is uncertain. V gave up 3 bases and J gave up 4 bases, with 28 bases separating them. Germline CDR1 reads SGHRS; CDR2 reads YFSETQ. The CDR3 length is 19 residues. The CDR3, as DNA: TGCGCCAGCAGCTCCGGTATTTTTAGCAATGCCGTGAAGACCACTGAAGCTTTCTTT. This codes for CASSSGIFSNAVKTTEAFF.

The chain carries TRBV11-2 and TRBJ1-2, with TRBD1 as a possible D gene (5 bases). CDR3 length: 14 residues. V was trimmed by 0 bases and J by 6 bases, leaving 11 bases between them. Germline CDR1 SGHAT, CDR2 FQNNGV. CDR3 region: CASSLDAGRDGYTF. In nucleotides, the CDR3 is TGTGCCAGCAGCTTAGATGCAGGGAGGGATGGCTACACCTTC.

This clone occurred a few times. The V gene is TRBV29-1, the J gene TRBJ2-5, with 11 bases matching TRBD1. The J segment lost 7 bases and the V segment lost 0 bases, leaving 10 bases of the junction unmatched. CDR1 and CDR2 (germline): SQVTM, ANQGSEA. The CDR3 is 16 residues long. This chain's CDR3 is CSVEDQDRGRIWTQYF. The CDR3 region has the DNA TGCAGCGTTGAAGATCAGGACAGGGGGCGGATCTGGACCCAGTACTTC. The variable domain in full, with the rest retrieved from reference TRBV29-1 and TRBJ2-5, is SAVISQKPSRDICQRGTSLTIQCQVDSQVTMMFWYRQQPGQSLTLIATANQGSEATYESGFVIDKFPISRPNLTFSTLTVSNMSPEDSSIYLCSVEDQDRGRIWTQYFGPGTRLLVL.

The rearrangement links TRBV30 to TRBJ1-2, with TRBD1 as a possible D gene (5 bases). The V end lost 4 bases, the J end lost 4 bases, and 13 bases lay between the germline ends. Per the germline V gene, CDR1 is GTSNPN and CDR2 is SVGIG (reference sequence). This CDR3 region has 13 residues. The CDR3 here is CAWNGQKLYGYTF. Written as DNA, the CDR3 is TGTGCCTGGAACGGACAAAAACTCTATGGCTACACCTTC.